A single sample is the source of the 2 T cell receptor beta chains below, sequenced in a study of blood T cell repertoires in COVID-19 (dated by TCRdb to the early 2020s). The library was prepared using the immunoSEQ multiplex PCR assay. The clones in this table, taken by TCRdb from immuneACCESS, are in-frame only. Not every clone is retained; where verified, under half of the shortfall comes from an unresolved V gene, and the cause of the rest is unknown. The sample has approximately 300,000 clones on record, about 85% of them singletons. Together, the top ten hold under 6% of the sample. The sample was PBMCs or T cells enriched from blood (not recorded which). The receptors were sampled from a woman in her twenties or thirties who had recovered from COVID-19.

V is TRBV7-2 and J is TRBJ2-7; 9 bases are a match to TRBD1. The germline CDR1 and CDR2 sequences are SGHTA and FQGNSA. Trimming cost V 2 bases and J 6 bases; bases outside gene matches: 5. CDR3 size: 14 residues. CDR3 sequence: CASSLWGQGPEQYF. The CDR3 DNA sequence: TGTGCCAGCAGCTTATGGGGACAGGGCCCCGAGCAGTACTTC.

This chain joins TRBV5-1 and TRBJ1-4; 9 nucleotides align to TRBD1. The V gene's germline CDR1 is SGHRS and CDR2 YFSETQ. The CDR3 spans 17 residues. Losses at the gene ends were 4 bases for V and 6 bases for J; bases not matched to a gene: 13. The CDR3: CASSGTGTGSSYEKLFF. CDR3 nucleotide sequence: TGCGCCAGCAGCGGGACCGGGACAGGGTCTTCATATGAAAAACTGTTTTTT.